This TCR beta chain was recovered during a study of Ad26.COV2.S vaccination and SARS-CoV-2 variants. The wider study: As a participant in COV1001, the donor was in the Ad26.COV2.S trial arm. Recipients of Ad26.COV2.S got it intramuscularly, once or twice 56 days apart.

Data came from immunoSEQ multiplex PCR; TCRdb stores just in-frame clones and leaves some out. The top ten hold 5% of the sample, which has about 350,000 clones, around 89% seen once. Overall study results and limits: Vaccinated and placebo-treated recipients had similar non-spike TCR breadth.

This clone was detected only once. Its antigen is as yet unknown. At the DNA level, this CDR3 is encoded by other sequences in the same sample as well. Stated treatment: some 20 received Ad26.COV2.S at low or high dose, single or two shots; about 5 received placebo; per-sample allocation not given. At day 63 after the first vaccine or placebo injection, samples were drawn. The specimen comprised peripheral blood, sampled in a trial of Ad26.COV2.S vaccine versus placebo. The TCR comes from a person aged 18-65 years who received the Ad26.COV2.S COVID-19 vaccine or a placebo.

The CDR3 DNA reads as TGTGCCAGCAGCACAGGGACAGGGGGCGACTATGGCTACACCTTC. Translation gives CASSTGTGGDYGYTF. The chain employs TRBV9 and TRBJ1-2, with TRBD1 matching 12 bases. The germline CDR1 and CDR2 sequences are SGDLS and YYNGEE. Germline trimming cut 4 bases from V and 3 bases from J; bases unmatched to any gene: 4. This CDR3 is 15 amino acids long.